The 15 T cell receptor beta chains below were found in one sample sequenced in a study of OX40 agonist ivuxolimab in advanced cancers. The method was immunoSEQ multiplex PCR; TCRdb's version includes in-frame clones alone and lacks a portion of them. The sample carries 25,000 to 40,000 clones, roughly 84% recorded once. Specimen: CD4+ or CD8+ T cells sorted from blood, collected in a trial of the OX40 agonist ivuxolimab. The receptors shown here come from an adult with an advanced solid tumor such as melanoma, head and neck, liver or kidney cancer.

The chain has TRBV4-1 and TRBJ2-3, with 13 bases identical to TRBD2. V trimming: 0 bases; J trimming: 6 bases; junction bases outside the gene matches: 12. The CDR3 is made up of 19 amino acids. Germline lookup yields CDR1 MGHRA and CDR2 YSYEKL. CDR3 in amino acids: CASSQELWTSGGPGDTQYF. CDR3 bases: TGCGCCAGCAGCCAAGAACTCTGGACTAGCGGGGGCCCCGGGGATACGCAGTATTTT.

This rearrangement joins TRBV30 to TRBJ2-7; D not certain. The length of the CDR3 is 12 residues. The germline V gene has CDR1 GTSNPN and CDR2 SVGIG (reference sequence). V was trimmed by 0 bases and J by 5 bases, leaving 8 bases between them. CDR3 sequence (DNA): TGTGCCTGGAGTGTACGAGAGGACGAGCAGTACTTC. Translating gives CAWSVREDEQYF.

The chain has TRBV2 and TRBJ2-7; D ambiguous. The ends were cut back, 2 bases at V and 1 base at J, with 9 bases in the middle. Germline CDR1 is SNHLY and CDR2 is FYNNEI. This CDR3 is built from 14 residues. The CDR3 DNA sequence: TGTGCCAGCAGTGAATTGAAAGGGTCCTACGAGCAGTACTTC. It codes for CASSELKGSYEQYF.

The CDR3 reads CASGDTGASLWGYTF. CDR3 bases: TGTGCTAGTGGTGACACAGGGGCCTCCCTCTGGGGCTACACCTTC. The chain joins TRBV12-5 to TRBJ1-2; 7 bases line up with TRBD1. Germline assignment: CDR1 LGHNT and CDR2 FRNRAP. The CDR3 consists of 15 residues. Trimming cost V 5 bases and J 8 bases; bases outside gene matches: 14.

The chain is built from TRBV15 and TRBJ2-7; the D gene is possibly TRBD2 (5 bases). The V gene lost 1 base and the J gene lost 5 bases, with 12 bases spanning the gap. The V gene's germline CDR1 is LNHNV and CDR2 YYDKDF (reference sequence). The CDR3 contains 14 residues. This chain's CDR3 is CATSRGSEVDEQYF. DNA of the CDR3: TGTGCCACCAGCAGAGGATCGGAGGTCGACGAGCAGTACTTC.

V gene TRBV28 combines with J gene TRBJ2-1; 11 bases line up with TRBD2. The CDR3 consists of 16 residues. The germline CDR1 and CDR2 sequences are MDHEN and SYDVKM. V dropped 5 bases and J dropped 4; count of bases not matched to a gene: 7. The CDR3 nucleotides read TGTGCCAGCAGTCTCTCTCTAGCGGGGGGATACAATGAGCAGTTCTTC. This translates into CASSLSLAGGYNEQFF. Filled out from reference TRBV28 and TRBJ2-1, the complete variable domain reads DVKVTQSSRYLVKRTGEKVFLECVQDMDHENMFWYRQDPGLGLRLIYFSYDVKMKEKGDIPEGYSVSREKKERFSLILESASTNQTSMYLCASSLSLAGGYNEQFFGPGTRLTVL.

The chain has TRBV7-8 and TRBJ2-1, with TRBD2 identical over 9 bases. The trim removed 5 bases at V and 5 bases at J, leaving 19 bases unmatched. The CDR3 has 19 residues. Germline V gene lookup returns CDR1 SGHVS and CDR2 FQNEAQ. CDR3 bases: TGTGCCAGCAGCCTCCTTGGAATCAGCGGTAGCGGGGGTGACAATGAGCAGTTCTTC. Encoded protein: CASSLLGISGSGGDNEQFF.

A few counts support this clone. The chain combines TRBV5-1 with TRBJ2-7, with TRBD1 matching over 11 bases. The CDR3 spans 14 residues. CDR1 is SGHRS, CDR2 YFSETQ, per germline. The J segment lost 5 bases and the V segment lost 7 bases, leaving 8 bases of the junction unmatched. The CDR3 region is CASGGQGAFDEQYF. In DNA form, the CDR3 reads TGCGCCAGCGGAGGACAGGGGGCTTTCGACGAGCAGTACTTC.

The chain links TRBV19 to TRBJ2-1; a possible D gene is TRBD2 (6 bases). Germline V CDR1 and CDR2: LNHDA, SQIVND (reference sequence). The CDR3 sequence is 16 residues long. V was trimmed by 5 bases and J by 0 bases, leaving 14 bases between them. In DNA form, the CDR3 reads TGTGCCAGTAGTCTCGGGACTCTTCGCTCCTACAATGAGCAGTTCTTC. Amino acids: CASSLGTLRSYNEQFF.

The chain joins TRBV10-3 to TRBJ2-1; 8 nucleotides match TRBD2. The V segment lost 1 base and the J segment 7 bases; nucleotides outside the gene matches: 9. CDR3 length: 16 residues. The germline gives CDR1 ENHRY, CDR2 SYGVKD. The CDR3 bases are TGTGCCATCAGTGAGTTCCAAGGACGCGGGGGGAATGAGCAGTTCTTC. It yields the protein CAISEFQGRGGNEQFF.

The genes are TRBV27 and TRBJ2-3; D unresolved. The CDR3 sequence is 15 residues long. Trimming removed 7 bases at V and 1 base at J, with 15 bases between. Germline lookup yields CDR1 MNHEY and CDR2 SMNVEV (reference sequence). The CDR3 coding sequence is TGTGCCAGCACCTTGCGCGGTTTCCGCACAGATACGCAGTATTTT. Translating gives CASTLRGFRTDTQYF.

For this clone: The junction shows a germline mismatch at one end, possibly a read error. The chain recombines TRBV4-1 with TRBJ2-1; no reliable D call. The CDR3 covers 14 residues. From germline, CDR1 is MGHRA and CDR2 YSYEKL. The CDR3 loop reads CASSQLGSSNEQFF. DNA for the CDR3: TGCGCCAGCAGCCAACTGGGCTCCTCCAATGAGCAGTTCTTC.

The chain recombines TRBV7-9 with TRBJ2-7, with D uncertain. Germline values: CDR1 SEHNR, CDR2 FQNEAQ (reference sequence). The CDR3 length is 13 residues. Trimming cost V 4 bases and J 1 base, with 8 bases left between them. The CDR3 DNA sequence: TGTGCCAGCAGCTCGGACGGATCCTACGAGCAGTACTTC. Its protein product is CASSSDGSYEQYF. The whole variable domain, filled in from reference TRBV7-9 and TRBJ2-7, reads DTGVSQNPRHKITKRGQNVTFRCDPISEHNRLYWYRQTLGQGPEFLTYFQNEAQLEKSRLLSDRFSAERPKGSFSTLEIQRTEQGDSAMYLCASSSDGSYEQYFGPGTRLTVT.

The rearrangement links TRBV28 to TRBJ1-3, with D unresolved. V lost 6 bases and J lost 0, with 15 bases in between. CDR3 length: 16 residues. The germline CDR1 and CDR2 sequences are MDHEN and SYDVKM. The CDR3 region has the DNA TGTGCCAGCAGAACCGGACGGATCCACTCTGGAAACACCATATATTTT. Its translation is CASRTGRIHSGNTIYF. Using reference TRBV28 and TRBJ1-3 for the parts outside the CDR3, the full variable domain is DVKVTQSSRYLVKRTGEKVFLECVQDMDHENMFWYRQDPGLGLRLIYFSYDVKMKEKGDIPEGYSVSREKKERFSLILESASTNQTSMYLCASRTGRIHSGNTIYFGEGSWLTVV.

This rearrangement joins TRBV19 to TRBJ1-2; D unclear. Trimming cost V 5 bases and J 4 bases, with 14 bases left between them. In germline, CDR1 is LNHDA, CDR2 SQIVND (reference sequence). The CDR3 totals 14 residues. CDR3 nucleotide sequence: TGTGCCAGTAGTTTCGCGATCGACTCCTATGGCTACACCTTC. This encodes CASSFAIDSYGYTF.